This passage covers 4 T cell receptor beta chains from one sample sequenced in a study of T cells after yellow fever vaccination. TCRdb processed the 5' RACE reads anew with MiXCR; each CDR3 protein has one entry. This sample carries some 400,000 distinct CDR3 sequences, 18% of them seen once, and the ten largest clones take 15% to 20%. This specimen consisted of PBMCs, obtained before the yellow fever booster vaccination. The receptors were gathered from a man younger than 35 who received the YFV17D yellow fever vaccine.

V and J are TRBV7-2 and TRBJ2-1, with 10 bases matching TRBD2. In germline, CDR1 is SGHTA, CDR2 FQGNSA. The J segment lost 9 bases and the V segment lost 0 bases, leaving 8 bases of the junction unmatched. This CDR3 has 16 residues. This CDR3 reads CASSLATQAGGGEQFF. The DNA for the CDR3 is TGTGCCAGCAGCTTAGCGACGCAAGCGGGGGGGGGTGAGCAGTTCTTC.

This clonotype has just a few counts. This rearrangement joins TRBV9 to TRBJ2-1; 8 bases agree with TRBD1. The germline V gene encodes CDR1 SGDLS and CDR2 YYNGEE. The length of the CDR3 is 14 residues. V gave up 3 bases and J gave up 6 bases; unmatched junction bases: 5. For the CDR3, the DNA is TGTGCCAGCAGCGGACAGGGGTTCGGCAATGAGCAGTTCTTC. Translated, it gives CASSGQGFGNEQFF. The complete variable domain, with remaining parts taken from reference TRBV9 and TRBJ2-1, reads DSGVTQTPKHLITATGQRVTLRCSPRSGDLSVYWYQQSLDQGLQFLIQYYNGEERAKGNILERFSAQQFPDLHSELNLSSLELGDSALYFCASSGQGFGNEQFFGPGTRLTVL.

This chain links TRBV4-3 with TRBJ1-2; possibly TRBD1 for D (5 bases). In germline, CDR1 is LGHNA, CDR2 YSLEER. V lost 1 base, J lost 10 bases, and 13 bases lay in between. The length of the CDR3 is 13 residues. The CDR3: CASSQVGQGLYTF. The CDR3 DNA follows: TGCGCCAGCAGCCAAGTTGGACAAGGGCTCTACACCTTC.

This clonotype was recorded a few times. This chain uses TRBV12-3 or TRBV12-4 with TRBJ1-3, with 7 bases matching TRBD1. This CDR3 has 14 residues. V gave up 1 base and J gave up 8 bases; unmatched junction bases: 5. DNA for the CDR3: TGTGCCAGCAGTTTAGAGGGGGCAGTGGACACCATATATTTT. It specifies CASSLEGAVDTIYF.